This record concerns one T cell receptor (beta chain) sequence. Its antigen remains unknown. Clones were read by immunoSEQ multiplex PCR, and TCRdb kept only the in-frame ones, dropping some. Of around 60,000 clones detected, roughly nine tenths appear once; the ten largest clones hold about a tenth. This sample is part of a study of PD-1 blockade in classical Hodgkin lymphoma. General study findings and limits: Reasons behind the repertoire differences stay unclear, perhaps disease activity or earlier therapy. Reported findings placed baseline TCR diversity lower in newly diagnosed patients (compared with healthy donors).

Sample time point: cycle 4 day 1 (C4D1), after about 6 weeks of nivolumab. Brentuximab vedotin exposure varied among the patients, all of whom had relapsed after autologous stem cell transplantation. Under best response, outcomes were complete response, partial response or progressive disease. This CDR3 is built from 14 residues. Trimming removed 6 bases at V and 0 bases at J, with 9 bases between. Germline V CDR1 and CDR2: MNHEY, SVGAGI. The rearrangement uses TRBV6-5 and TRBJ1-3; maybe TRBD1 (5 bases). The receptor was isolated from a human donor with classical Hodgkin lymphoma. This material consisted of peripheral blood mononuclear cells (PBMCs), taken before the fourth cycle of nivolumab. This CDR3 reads CASSPGSSGNTIYF. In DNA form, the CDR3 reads TGTGCCAGCAGCCCAGGGAGCTCTGGAAACACCATATATTTT.